This entry lists 28 T cell receptor beta chains sequenced from one sample in a study of T-cell reconstitution after alpha-beta-depleted transplantation in children (dated by TCRdb to 2016 to 2017). The library was generated by PCR. Data came from an Illumina HiSeq 2500. Molecular barcoding was employed in the preparation of TCR libraries, with unique molecular identifiers being used to normalize TCRbeta repertoire quantification. The public reads were reanalyzed by TCRdb: fastp trimming at Q25, MiXCR alignment, in-frame beta chains only. Each record represents a unique CDR3 protein, reported with the most common genes and DNA among its rows. The sample profile shows about half a million distinct CDR3 sequences; 9.5% to 15% of them were found once. Less than 6.5% of the sample comes from the top ten. The sample consisted of PBMCs from the stem cell graft donor, taken from the stem cell graft. The source is a human donor who donated a stem cell graft to a child with combined immunodeficiency.

V is TRBV24-1 and J is TRBJ1-1, with a tentative D call TRBD1 (6 bases). V was clipped by 4 bases and J by 6 bases, with 11 bases between them. The CDR3 runs to 13 residues. Germline CDR1 is KGHDR and CDR2 is SFDVKD. CDR3 amino acids: CATSDSWTAEAFF. Here the CDR3 DNA reads TGTGCCACCAGTGACTCCTGGACAGCTGAAGCTTTCTTT.

The J gene is TRBJ2-1, the V gene TRBV3-1; TRBD2 aligns across 9 bases. This CDR3 has 15 amino acids. Per germline, CDR1 LGHDT and CDR2 YNNKEL (reference sequence). V lost 1 base and J lost 7; bases outside the gene matches: 5. This CDR3 reads CASSQVSGGGNEQFF. The CDR3 region has the DNA TGTGCCAGCAGCCAAGTTAGCGGGGGAGGGAATGAGCAGTTCTTC.

Only a few counts were recorded for this clonotype. This chain uses TRBV27 with TRBJ2-3; D is perhaps TRBD2 (6 bases). This CDR3 comprises 16 residues. The V and J ends lost 7 bases and 3 bases respectively, with 20 bases between them. CDR1 is MNHEY and CDR2 is SMNVEV in the germline V gene (reference sequence). The CDR3 nucleotides read TGTGCCAGCAACCCTGGATTGGGACTGTCTACAGATACGCAGTATTTT. This gives the protein CASNPGLGLSTDTQYF.

This chain's CDR3 is CASSPGQGFGNEQFF. The CDR3 region has the DNA TGCGCCAGCAGCCCGGGACAGGGGTTCGGCAATGAGCAGTTCTTC. The chain employs TRBV4-3 and TRBJ2-1; the match to TRBD1 covers 10 bases. CDR1 LGHNA and CDR2 YSLEER come from the germline V gene. The V and J ends lost 4 bases and 6 bases, in that order; junction bases with no gene match: 6. The CDR3 runs to 15 residues.

This clonotype was counted at least ten times. The chain combines TRBV12-3 or TRBV12-4 with TRBJ2-1; 7 bases align to TRBD1. The CDR3 contains 16 residues. The ends lost 6 bases at V and 8 bases at J; junction bases unmatched: 16. The CDR3 here is CASSPAQGVSNYEQFF. The CDR3 DNA is TGTGCCAGCAGCCCGGCCCAGGGGGTCTCGAATTATGAGCAGTTCTTC.

This clonotype appeared a few times. The chain joins TRBV5-1 to TRBJ2-5, with D tentatively TRBD1 or TRBD2 (5 bases each). The germline V gene encodes CDR1 SGHRS and CDR2 YFSETQ. V was cut by 6 bases and J by 5 bases, with 14 bases left in between. The CDR3 is made up of 13 amino acids. The DNA of the CDR3 is TGCGCCAGCATAGCGTTGGGGCAGGAGACCCAGTACTTC. Translation: CASIALGQETQYF.

In its sample, this clonotype was seen a few times. The rearrangement joins TRBV5-1 to TRBJ2-7; TRBD1 is a possible D gene (5 bases). In germline, CDR1 is SGHRS, CDR2 YFSETQ. This CDR3 has 15 amino acids. The V and J ends lost 0 bases and 0 bases respectively, with 10 bases between them. The CDR3 nucleotides are TGCGCCAGCAGCTTGGGGGTTGGGGCCTCCTACGAGCAGTACTTC. Translation gives CASSLGVGASYEQYF.

This clonotype was seen a handful of times. The gene calls are TRBV29-1 and TRBJ2-1; TRBD2 is a possible D gene (6 bases). The V end was cut by 7 bases, the J end by 3 bases, with 25 bases between. Germline V lookup: CDR1 SQVTM, CDR2 ANQGSEA. This CDR3 has 17 residues. The CDR3 DNA is TGCAGCGCCAGACAGCCCCAACCGGAGGGGTACTACAATGAGCAGTTCTTC. Its protein product is CSARQPQPEGYYNEQFF.

Only a few counts were recorded for this clonotype. V and J are TRBV27 and TRBJ2-1, with 8 positions matching TRBD2. Germline V gene sequence: CDR1 MNHEY, CDR2 SMNVEV (reference sequence). V trimming: 6 bases; J trimming: 1 base; junction bases outside the gene matches: 5. CDR3 length: 15 amino acids. The CDR3 DNA reads as TGTGCCAGCAGACTAGGACTAGCATCCTACAATGAGCAGTTCTTC. Its protein product is CASRLGLASYNEQFF.

The chain carries TRBV5-1 and TRBJ2-5; TRBD1 might be the D (6 bases). Germline CDR1 and CDR2: SGHRS and YFSETQ. The CDR3 spans 14 residues. Trimming left V 5 bases short and J 5 bases short, with 16 bases between. The CDR3: CASSRQDRWETQYF. The CDR3, as DNA: TGCGCCAGCAGTCGTCAAGACAGGTGGGAGACCCAGTACTTC.

This clonotype has a handful of counts. The chain joins TRBV11-2 to TRBJ2-2; D is ambiguous. The CDR3 has 17 residues. Germline CDR1 is SGHAT and CDR2 is FQNNGV. V lost 1 base, J lost 3 bases, and 15 bases lay in between. The CDR3 here is CASSLGVKVLDTGELFF. The CDR3 nucleotides read TGTGCCAGCAGCTTAGGGGTAAAAGTCTTGGACACCGGGGAGCTGTTTTTT.

In this sample, this clonotype turned up a few times. The rearrangement uses TRBV9 and TRBJ2-2, with D hard to call. CDR1 is SGDLS, CDR2 YYNGEE, per germline. Trimming stripped 3 bases from V and 5 bases from J, with 11 bases between. This CDR3 has 14 residues. This CDR3 is CASSGGPATGELFF. For the CDR3, the DNA is TGTGCCAGCAGCGGGGGTCCGGCGACCGGGGAGCTGTTTTTT.

This clonotype was counted many times. This rearrangement joins TRBV12-3 or TRBV12-4 to TRBJ2-1; D unclear. The V end was cut by 6 bases, the J end by 6 bases, with 6 bases between. The CDR3 covers 11 residues. Here the CDR3 reads CASSLRNEQFF. In DNA, the CDR3 is TGTGCCAGCAGCTTGCGCAATGAGCAGTTCTTC.

This clonotype has only a few counts. The junction does not match germline at one end; this may be a read error. This chain uses TRBV7-7 with TRBJ2-1; the D is unclear. The CDR3 sequence is 13 residues long. Germline V lookup: CDR1 SSHAT, CDR2 FNYEAQ (reference sequence). The CDR3 loop is CASSSLDSREQFF. The CDR3 DNA is TGTGCTAGCAGCTCCCTTGATTCGCGTGAGCAGTTCTTC. The variable domain in full, completed from reference TRBV7-7 and TRBJ2-1, reads GAGVSQSPRYKVTKRGQDVTLRCDPISSHATLYWYQQALGQGPEFLTYFNYEAQPDKSGLPSDRFSAERPEGSISTLTIQRTEQRDSAMYRCASSSLDSREQFFGPGTRLTVL.

This clonotype was seen a handful of times. The DNA of the CDR3 is TGTGCCAGCAGCTTGATCCAGGGACTCGACGAGCAGTACTTC. It yields the protein CASSLIQGLDEQYF. The chain links TRBV5-5 to TRBJ2-7; the D gene is possibly TRBD2 (6 bases). Trimming removed 1 base at V and 5 bases at J, with 13 bases between. Germline-derived CDR1 and CDR2 are SGHKS and YYEKEE (reference sequence). The CDR3 consists of 14 residues.

The V gene is TRBV7-9, the J gene TRBJ2-7; 10 bases are shared with TRBD2. The CDR3 runs to 13 residues. V was pared by 5 bases and J by 6 bases, with 4 bases of the junction left unmatched. Germline values: CDR1 SEHNR, CDR2 FQNEAQ (reference sequence). CDR3 nucleotides: TGTGCCAGCAGCCAGAGCGGGGGGGCCGAGCAGTACTTC. Its protein product is CASSQSGGAEQYF.

The sample holds a few counts of this clonotype. V is TRBV12-3 or TRBV12-4 and J is TRBJ2-2; D unresolved. V was cut by 2 bases and J by 7 bases, with 11 bases left in between. This CDR3 is built from 14 residues. CDR3 loop: CASSLLVERGELFF. The CDR3 DNA reads TGTGCCAGCAGTTTATTGGTGGAGCGCGGGGAGCTGTTTTTT.

The genes are TRBV27 and TRBJ2-7, with D perhaps matching TRBD1 or TRBD2 (5 bases each). Trimming pared 0 bases from V and 0 bases from J, leaving 15 bases between. There are 17 residues in the CDR3. The germline CDR1 and CDR2 sequences are MNHEY and SMNVEV (reference sequence). CDR3 sequence (DNA): TGTGCCAGCAGTTTATCGTGGGGGAGCGTAAACTCCTACGAGCAGTACTTC. It yields the protein CASSLSWGSVNSYEQYF.

This clonotype came up many times. The chain uses TRBV18 and TRBJ2-7, with D uncertain. V lost 8 bases and J 0 bases, leaving 8 bases between the germline ends. Germline assignment: CDR1 KGHSH and CDR2 LQKENI. The CDR3 spans 12 residues. The CDR3 DNA follows: TGTGCCAGCAGCCCGAGCTCCTACGAGCAGTACTTC. It yields the protein CASSPSSYEQYF.

This clonotype was seen a handful of times. The chain is built from TRBV5-1 and TRBJ2-3; 7 nucleotides agree with TRBD1. The CDR3 sequence is 13 residues long. In germline, CDR1 is SGHRS, CDR2 YFSETQ. After removal of 5 bases from V and 2 bases from J, the junction contained 2 bases not matched to a gene. Written as DNA, the CDR3 is TGCGCCAGCAGGGACAGGTCCACAGATACGCAGTATTTT. The encoded protein is CASRDRSTDTQYF. Full variable domain (rest looked up from reference TRBV5-1 and TRBJ2-3): KAGVTQTPRYLIKTRGQQVTLSCSPISGHRSVSWYQQTPGQGLQFLFEYFSETQRNKGNFPGRFSGRQFSNSRSEMNVSTLELGDSALYLCASRDRSTDTQYFGPGTRLTVL.

This clonotype was recorded many times. The chain links TRBV5-1 to TRBJ2-1; D is possibly TRBD2 (6 bases). Germline values: CDR1 SGHRS, CDR2 YFSETQ. The CDR3 is made up of 16 amino acids. V lost 1 base and J 3 bases, leaving 14 bases between the germline ends. The CDR3 sequence: CASSLFPRENYNEQFF. In DNA form, the CDR3 reads TGCGCCAGCAGCTTGTTCCCCCGGGAGAACTACAATGAGCAGTTCTTC.

This clonotype showed up just a few times. The chain links TRBV12-3 or TRBV12-4 to TRBJ1-2, with 7 bases matching TRBD1. The CDR3 runs 16 residues. The trim removed 4 bases at V and 2 bases at J, leaving 10 bases unmatched. The CDR3 DNA sequence: TGTGCCAGCAGTTCCATAAGGACAGGAATCAACTATGGCTACACCTTC. It is translated as CASSSIRTGINYGYTF.

This clonotype was seen ten or more times. This rearrangement joins TRBV12-3 or TRBV12-4 to TRBJ2-3; D gene uncertain. The germline V and J ends were trimmed by 3 bases and 4 bases, with 8 bases remaining between them. This CDR3 has 13 amino acids. CDR3: CASSLGTADTQYF. In DNA, the CDR3 is TGTGCCAGCAGTTTGGGAACTGCAGATACGCAGTATTTT.

A few counts support this clonotype. This chain uses TRBV7-9 with TRBJ2-1, with 8 bases fitting TRBD1. J was trimmed by 4 bases and V by 5 bases; bases with no gene match: 7. From germline, CDR1 is SEHNR and CDR2 FQNEAQ (reference sequence). The CDR3 covers 15 residues. The CDR3 loop reads CASSDDRGLYNEQFF. The CDR3 DNA reads TGTGCCAGCAGCGATGACAGGGGATTATACAATGAGCAGTTCTTC.

This clonotype has just a few counts. The genes are TRBV7-8 and TRBJ2-7; TRBD2 matches 8 bases. Germline CDR1 reads SGHVS; CDR2 reads FQNEAQ. V lost 5 bases to trimming and J lost 2 bases; unmatched junction nucleotides: 5. This CDR3 contains 14 residues. The CDR3 DNA reads TGTGCCAGCAGCCCCGGGGGGGAACCCTACGAGCAGTACTTC. The encoded protein is CASSPGGEPYEQYF.

This clonotype was picked up a small number of times. CDR3 in amino acids: CSARDRGGYTF. As DNA, the CDR3 is TGCAGCGCCCGGGACCGCGGCGGCTACACCTTC. The chain couples TRBV29-1 to TRBJ1-2, with D maybe TRBD1 (5 bases). CDR1 and CDR2 (germline): SQVTM, ANQGSEA. The V and J ends lost 7 bases and 8 bases respectively, with 14 bases between them. This CDR3 has 11 amino acids.

This sequence joins TRBV7-2 and TRBJ1-5; tentatively, D is TRBD1 (6 bases). Per germline, CDR1 SGHTA and CDR2 FQGNSA. The CDR3 sequence is 14 residues long. The V and J ends lost 5 bases and 3 bases respectively, with 11 bases between them. CDR3 sequence (DNA): TGTGCCAGCAGCGCGGACAGCCTCAATCAGCCCCAGCATTTT. Protein product: CASSADSLNQPQHF.

In this sample, this clonotype turned up many times. The V and J genes are TRBV10-3 and TRBJ1-1; D is ambiguous. CDR3 length: 12 residues. Trimming shortened V by 2 bases and J by 8 bases, and 9 bases separated the two germline ends. CDR1 and CDR2 (germline): ENHRY, SYGVKD. CDR3 sequence: CAISEIREEAFF. DNA of the CDR3: TGTGCCATCAGTGAGATTCGAGAAGAAGCTTTCTTT.